This T cell receptor beta chain was identified in a study of lymphopenia after photon versus proton radiotherapy. General observations from the study: Relative stability marked proton patients; photon patients lost diversity and naive cells. Larger post-nadir TCR diversity loss correlated inversely with survival in deceased patients. After lymphocyte nadir, photon-treated repertoires showed oligoclonal expansion, especially CD8+ Temra.

Produced via immunoSEQ multiplex PCR; TCRdb's table is partial and in-frame only. Of 35,000 to 50,000 clones listed, 90% to 95% are singletons. Germline CDR1 and CDR2: MDHEN and SYDVKM. V lost 6 bases to trimming and J lost 3 bases, with 12 bases between them. The CDR3 has 14 amino acids. A note on this clone: Antigen unknown.

This sample comprised peripheral blood, obtained from a patient treated with photon-based radiotherapy. The sequence was obtained from a man between 60 and 70 years old with cholangiocarcinoma. This rearrangement joins TRBV28 to TRBJ1-5; D is ambiguous. For the CDR3, the DNA is TGTGCCAGCAGCATCGATAGAGACAATCAGCCCCAGCATTTT. Translated, it gives CASSIDRDNQPQHF.